This T cell receptor beta chain was documented in a study of Graves' ophthalmopathy and Graves' hyperthyroidism. About the study: Peripheral blood collection took place at initial diagnosis, before any treatment.

Germline CDR1 KGHSH, CDR2 LQKENI. V shed 3 bases and J shed 5 bases, with 11 bases lying between them. The CDR3 extends over 13 amino acids. Every ophthalmopathy donor presented moderate-to-severe activity, CAS ≥3, NOSPECS ≥4 and duration under 3 months. Orbital computed tomography, thyroid ultrasound, TRAb, serum thyroxine and clinical symptoms formed the basis of diagnosis. This clonotype has at least ten counts. Its antigen is as yet unknown. Amplified TCR beta CDR3 regions were obtained using RNA transcripts as template. HTBI primers were employed in first-round RT-PCR, then a second-round multiplex PCR followed. TCRdb itself ran the multiplex PCR reads through MiXCR, one entry per CDR3 protein. The sample includes under 350,000 distinct CDR3 sequences, about a sixth of them seen just once. Study-wide points: Also, most clonotypes expanded in the thyroid above 0.001 frequency appeared in blood.

The J gene is TRBJ2-7, the V gene TRBV18, with D maybe TRBD1 (6 bases). The sequenced material came from peripheral blood. The receptor was isolated from an adult man with Graves' ophthalmopathy. The CDR3 loop is CASSPPGHNEQYF. The CDR3 DNA sequence: TGTGCCAGCTCACCTCCGGGACATAACGAGCAGTACTTC. The full variable domain, completed using reference TRBV18 and TRBJ2-7, is NAGVMQNPRHLVRRRGQEARLRCSPMKGHSHVYWYRQLPEEGLKFMVYLQKENIIDESGMPKERFSAEFPKEGPSILRIQQVVRGDSAAYFCASSPPGHNEQYFGPGTRLTVT.